This TCR beta chain was identified during a study of blood T cell repertoires in COVID-19. Study-level information: Sample material is recorded as cDNA or gDNA derived from T cells, B-cell-depleted T cells, or PBMCs.

TCRdb's table, derived via immunoSEQ multiplex PCR, lists solely in-frame clones and lacks some. This table holds about 220,000 clones, 75% to 90% found once. Participants had their cohort set by participant-reported clinical history. This clone was recorded a few times. The sample taken for sequencing was PBMCs or T cells enriched from blood (not recorded which). This sequence originates from a middle-aged woman with acute COVID-19.

CDR3 DNA sequence: TGTGCCAGCAGCTTAGGCGGGGGCAAGGAGAGAGCTTTCTTT. Translated: CASSLGGGKERAFF. The gene calls are TRBV7-9 and TRBJ1-1; perhaps TRBD1 as D (6 bases). The CDR3 has 14 residues. From germline, CDR1 is SEHNR and CDR2 FQNEAQ (reference sequence). V lost 1 base, J lost 10 bases, and 16 bases lay in between.